This TCR beta chain was found in a study of neoadjuvant anti-PD-1 for oral cavity cancer. Study in general: Patients mostly received three to four biweekly nivolumab doses at 3 mg/kg before surgery.

This clone was picked up a small number of times. Its specificity is not known. Study results and caveats: Post-nivolumab, blood T cell clonality was significantly elevated in non-responders. Only three patients per response group were TCR-analyzed; validation needed.

The table came from immunoSEQ multiplex PCR; TCRdb's copy has only in-frame clones and leaves some out. This table holds approximately 68,000 clones, around 85% found once. V was cut by 2 bases and J by 6 bases, with 20 bases left in between. The germline V gene encodes CDR1 LNHDA and CDR2 SQIVND (reference sequence). The CDR3 has 18 residues. Time point meaning: after neoadjuvant nivolumab, at surgical resection. No culture or expansion preceded analysis of these blood cells. This specimen consisted of PBMCs, obtained after nivolumab (anti-PD-1) treatment. J is TRBJ2-6 and V is TRBV19; no reliable D call. The receptor was derived from a person between 35 and 79 years old with oral cavity squamous cell carcinoma. CDR3 nucleotides: TGTGCCAGTAGTATAAAAAAAACAGCCCCCCGGCAGGCCAACGTCCTGACTTTC. Protein product: CASSIKKTAPRQANVLTF.